These 18 T cell receptor beta chains were sequenced from one sample in a study of blood T cell repertoires in COVID-19. Profiled with immunoSEQ multiplex PCR; TCRdb holds only in-frame clones, not every one. The table has 200,000 to 300,000 clones, about 86% seen once. Source material: peripheral blood. These receptors were collected from a woman aged 80 or over with acute or convalescent COVID-19.

V is TRBV28 and J is TRBJ2-1; possible D gene TRBD1, 5 bases. The CDR3 extends over 14 amino acids. CDR1 MDHEN and CDR2 SYDVKM come from the germline V gene. Between the trimmed V and J ends, which lost 10 bases and 0 bases, there was a span of 13 bases. In DNA form, the CDR3 reads TGTGCCACTACCGGACAAAGCTCCTACAATGAGCAGTTCTTC. Its protein is CATTGQSSYNEQFF. The variable domain in full, with the rest retrieved from reference TRBV28 and TRBJ2-1, is DVKVTQSSRYLVKRTGEKVFLECVQDMDHENMFWYRQDPGLGLRLIYFSYDVKMKEKGDIPEGYSVSREKKERFSLILESASTNQTSMYLCATTGQSSYNEQFFGPGTRLTVL.

This chain joins TRBV5-1 and TRBJ1-4; D is ambiguous. Germline V gene lookup returns CDR1 SGHRS and CDR2 YFSETQ. This CDR3 spans 13 amino acids. V was trimmed by 0 bases and J by 5 bases, leaving 5 bases between them. The CDR3: CASSLEQNEKLFF. The CDR3 DNA is TGCGCCAGCAGCTTGGAACAGAATGAAAAACTGTTTTTT.

CDR3 nucleotides: TGTGCCAGCAGCTTGACAGGGGGCCCTTATGGCTACACCTTC. Its translation: CASSLTGGPYGYTF. The V and J genes are TRBV11-2 and TRBJ1-2, with 10 nucleotides matching TRBD1. The germline gives CDR1 SGHAT, CDR2 FQNNGV. The junction had 3 bases not matched to a gene; V was cut back by 3 bases and J by 5 bases. The CDR3 spans 14 residues.

V usage is TRBV10-3 and J usage is TRBJ1-5, with a possible D match to TRBD1 (5 bases). The V gene's germline CDR1 is ENHRY and CDR2 SYGVKD. Trimming left V 8 bases short and J 8 bases short, with 19 bases between. The CDR3 sequence is 14 residues long. The CDR3 protein is CAIRLTDEIKPQHF. The CDR3 region has the DNA TGTGCCATCCGCCTGACAGACGAGATAAAGCCCCAGCATTTT.

This clone showed up just once. The rearrangement links TRBV7-2 to TRBJ2-1; 8 bases agree with TRBD2. The length of the CDR3 is 15 residues. V was clipped by 1 base and J by 7 bases; unmatched bases: 6. In germline, CDR1 is SGHTA, CDR2 FQGNSA. As DNA, the CDR3 is TGTGCCAGCAGCTTAGTTAGCGGGGTTGGTAATGAGCAGTTCTTC. Its protein is CASSLVSGVGNEQFF.

The chain is built from TRBV7-9 and TRBJ2-4; tentatively, D is TRBD2 (6 bases). V was pared by 3 bases and J by 8 bases, with 14 bases between. Germline CDR1 and CDR2: SEHNR and FQNEAQ (reference sequence). The CDR3 extends over 14 amino acids. CDR3 amino acids: CASSLAGLGDIQYF. The DNA for the CDR3 is TGTGCCAGCAGCTTGGCGGGGCTCGGAGACATTCAGTACTTC.

The rearrangement joins TRBV7-3 to TRBJ2-5; D not certain. V lost 2 bases to trimming and J lost 2 bases, with 6 bases between them. CDR1 and CDR2 from the germline V gene are SGHTA and FQGTGA. The CDR3 has 13 residues. The CDR3 protein is CASSLQLQETQYF. The CDR3 DNA reads TGTGCCAGCAGCTTACAACTACAAGAGACCCAGTACTTC.

This rearrangement joins TRBV28 to TRBJ1-2; the D gene is possibly TRBD1 (5 bases). V shed 8 bases and J shed 4 bases, with 14 bases lying between them. Germline loops: CDR1 MDHEN, CDR2 SYDVKM. The length of the CDR3 is 13 residues. CDR3 nucleotides: TGTGCCAGCGGGGGGGTCCGTGGCTATGGCTACACCTTC. Its translation: CASGGVRGYGYTF.

This sequence joins TRBV11-2 and TRBJ1-1, with D perhaps TRBD1 (6 bases). Germline V gives CDR1 SGHAT, CDR2 FQNNGV. V was shortened by 5 bases and J by 5 bases, with 15 bases between the two germline ends. The CDR3 contains 14 residues. The chain's CDR3 is CASSPLRGRTEAFF. CDR3 in DNA: TGTGCCAGCAGCCCCCTCAGGGGAAGGACTGAAGCTTTCTTT.

V and J are TRBV4-1 and TRBJ2-1; 8 positions match TRBD2. V shed 0 bases, J shed 6 bases, and the junction held 10 bases outside the gene matches. This CDR3 comprises 17 residues. The germline V gene has CDR1 MGHRA and CDR2 YSYEKL. The CDR3 coding sequence is TGCGCCAGCAGCCAAGATAGTGGAGCGGGGGCCCTCAATGAGCAGTTCTTC. It yields the protein CASSQDSGAGALNEQFF.

The chain has TRBV4-2 and TRBJ1-2; D gene uncertain. The CDR3 length is 15 residues. From germline, CDR1 is LGHNA and CDR2 YNFKEQ. V was shortened by 4 bases and J by 2 bases, with 14 bases between the two germline ends. This chain's CDR3 is CASSPLQQKNYGYTF. CDR3 nucleotides: TGTGCCAGCAGCCCCCTACAGCAGAAGAACTATGGCTACACCTTC.

This chain connects TRBV7-8 to TRBJ1-6; no definite D call. Germline assignment: CDR1 SGHVS and CDR2 FQNEAQ. Trimming took 3 bases from V and 3 from J, leaving 18 bases between them. This CDR3 contains 18 residues. The CDR3: CASSFNSPSADYNSPLHF. CDR3 in DNA: TGTGCCAGCAGCTTCAACAGCCCCTCCGCTGACTATAATTCACCCCTCCACTTT.

This clone appeared once. The sample contains more than one DNA sequence encoding this CDR3. This chain joins TRBV5-1 and TRBJ2-5, with 8 bases lining up with TRBD1. Germline values: CDR1 SGHRS, CDR2 YFSETQ. The V gene end was trimmed by 3 bases and the J gene end by 4 bases; junction bases not matched to a gene: 5. The CDR3 is made up of 14 amino acids. The CDR3 here is CASSSGGLGETQYF. The DNA of the CDR3 is TGCGCCAGCAGCTCAGGGGGCTTGGGAGAGACCCAGTACTTC.

The chain carries TRBV6-5 and TRBJ1-4, with D perhaps TRBD1 (6 bases). Per germline, CDR1 MNHEY and CDR2 SVGAGI. The CDR3 is made up of 14 amino acids. Deletions cut 5 bases from V and 7 bases from J, with 14 bases between. CDR3 in amino acids: CASSHREFREKLFF. In DNA form, the CDR3 reads TGTGCCAGCAGTCACAGGGAGTTTCGTGAAAAACTGTTTTTT.

The chain employs TRBV2 and TRBJ1-5, with D tentatively TRBD1 (6 bases). Germline V lookup: CDR1 SNHLY, CDR2 FYNNEI. The CDR3 has 14 residues. V was trimmed by 8 bases and J by 4 bases, leaving 15 bases between them. The CDR3 spells CASSPDSLNQPQHF. The CDR3 DNA reads as TGTGCCAGCTCTCCGGACAGTCTTAATCAGCCCCAGCATTTT.

V usage is TRBV11-2 and J usage is TRBJ2-3; D uncertain. The V end lost 5 bases, the J end lost 0 bases, and 21 bases lay between the germline ends. Germline V gives CDR1 SGHAT, CDR2 FQNNGV. CDR3 length: 18 residues. The CDR3 DNA is TGTGCCAGCAGCGCATTTTCGATCCCACATTATAGCACAGATACGCAGTATTTT. It is translated as CASSAFSIPHYSTDTQYF.

The rearrangement uses TRBV7-8 and TRBJ1-2; D unresolved. Germline CDR1 reads SGHVS; CDR2 reads FQNEAQ. V was cut by 1 base and J by 8 bases, with 11 bases left in between. This CDR3 has 13 residues. CDR3 DNA sequence: TGTGCCAGCAGCTTAGGAAGCGGGGTCGGCTACACCTTC. It encodes CASSLGSGVGYTF.

J is TRBJ1-5 and V is TRBV15; D might be TRBD1 (6 bases). Germline V gene sequence: CDR1 LNHNV, CDR2 YYDKDF (reference sequence). The CDR3 runs to 17 residues. V gave up 0 bases and J gave up 3 bases, with 15 bases separating them. In nucleotides, the CDR3 is TGTGCCACCAGCAGAGATCCGGGACACCTTTCCAATCAGCCCCAGCATTTT. This encodes CATSRDPGHLSNQPQHF.